The 7 T cell receptor beta chains below were found in one sample sequenced in a study of cytomegalovirus exposure and HLA in healthy donors. 13 Jbeta primers and 60 Vbeta primers were used for the PCR. Here immunoSEQ multiplex PCR was the method, and the copy in TCRdb shows in-frame clones only, minus some. This sample has some 170,000 clones, with around 79% found just once. The sample comprised PBMCs. The receptor set was obtained from a middle-aged man in good health and CMV-seronegative.

This chain connects TRBV29-1 to TRBJ2-7, with 10 positions matching TRBD2. This CDR3 spans 13 amino acids. Looked up from germline, CDR1 is SQVTM and CDR2 is ANQGSEA. With 6 bases clipped from V and 1 base from J, the junction kept 3 bases outside the gene matches. This CDR3 reads CSVGLATSYEQYF. CDR3 DNA sequence: TGCAGCGTGGGACTAGCGACATCCTACGAGCAGTACTTC.

The CDR3 region is CASSLSSGNTGELFF. The DNA for the CDR3 is TGTGCCAGCAGCTTATCTAGCGGGAACACCGGGGAGCTGTTTTTT. The rearrangement links TRBV7-2 to TRBJ2-2; 7 nucleotides agree with TRBD2. Germline V gives CDR1 SGHTA, CDR2 FQGNSA. This CDR3 comprises 15 residues. After removal of 2 bases from V and 1 base from J, the junction contained 1 base not matched to a gene.

The chain links TRBV2 to TRBJ2-1; TRBD1 agrees at 8 bases. The CDR3 has 13 amino acids. V lost 4 bases, J lost 10 bases, and 6 bases stayed unmatched. The germline V gene encodes CDR1 SNHLY and CDR2 FYNNEI. Here the CDR3 reads CASSGQGIGEQFF. CDR3 DNA sequence: TGTGCCAGCAGTGGACAGGGGATCGGAGAGCAGTTCTTC.

In the case of this clone: The same CDR3 can be traced to other DNA sequences in this sample. The chain has TRBV18 and TRBJ2-2; TRBD2 aligns across 10 bases. Germline values: CDR1 KGHSH, CDR2 LQKENI. V was pared by 3 bases and J by 5 bases, with 3 bases of the junction left unmatched. This CDR3 region has 15 residues. CDR3 nucleotides: TGTGCCAGCTCACCTCTAGCGGGAGAGACCGGGGAGCTGTTTTTT. This encodes CASSPLAGETGELFF.

J is TRBJ2-1 and V is TRBV18; 8 bases map to TRBD2. The CDR3 is 14 residues long. The V gene end was trimmed by 1 base and the J gene end by 9 bases; junction bases not matched to a gene: 5. Germline V lookup: CDR1 KGHSH, CDR2 LQKENI. CDR3 DNA sequence: TGTGCCAGCTCACCACGAGCGGGGGAGGGTGAGCAGTTCTTC. It translates to CASSPRAGEGEQFF.

The chain is built from TRBV11-3 and TRBJ1-1, with D maybe TRBD1 (5 bases). Germline V gene data show CDR1 as SGHNT and CDR2 as YENEEA. CDR3 length equals 15 residues. V lost 9 bases and J lost 2, with 19 bases in between. CDR3 sequence (DNA): TGTGCCAGAGTAGATCGGGGGAAAGCCAACACTGAAGCTTTCTTT. Residues: CARVDRGKANTEAFF.

The chain employs TRBV23-1 and TRBJ2-7, with D perhaps matching TRBD2 (5 bases). TRBV23-1 is flagged as an ORF with uncertain function. This CDR3 contains 16 residues. Trimming shortened V by 4 bases and J by 3 bases, and 19 bases separated the two germline ends. The CDR3 DNA is TGCGCCAGCAGTCTAAACGCGGGTGGACGGAACTACGAGCAGTACTTC. This encodes CASSLNAGGRNYEQYF.